This T cell receptor beta chain was profiled in a study of CD8 T cells in Susac syndrome. The CD8+ and CD4+ T cells were negatively isolated, with the TEMRA cells enriched by FACS. An amount of RNA that ranged from roughly 0.45 to 1 ug was reverse transcribed with random hexamers. Via MiXCR, TCRdb re-called the immunoSEQ multiplex PCR reads, giving one row per CDR3 protein. The sample shows some 260,000 distinct CDR3 sequences, roughly 95% of them seen only once. Germline V CDR1 and CDR2: MNHNS, SASEGT. Trimming cost V 2 bases and J 1 base; bases outside gene matches: 1. The CDR3 covers 15 residues. This TCR came from a human donor with multiple sclerosis. Material: CD4+ T cells from PBMCs. J is TRBJ2-1 and V is TRBV6-1, with 8 bases matching TRBD1. The CDR3 sequence: CASSETGGSYNEQFF. In DNA, the CDR3 is TGTGCCAGCAGTGAAACAGGGGGGTCCTACAATGAGCAGTTCTTC.